One sample yielded the 9 T cell receptor beta chains listed below, sequenced in a study of T cell responses to AZD1222 COVID-19 vaccine (dated by TCRdb to the early 2020s). Libraries were prepared through the immunoSEQ multiplex PCR assay. TCRdb's version of the immuneACCESS table is confined to in-frame rearrangements and falls short of the full clone set. An unresolved V gene accounts for under half of the shortfall where checked; the remainder is of unknown origin. Counted in this sample were around 150,000 clones; around nine tenths of them appeared once. The ten largest clones add up to roughly 3.2% of the sample. The sample's time point label is to be understood as: baseline before first vaccination. This specimen was peripheral blood, taken on day 0 of AZD1222 vaccination. These receptors originate from an adult in good health.

V gene TRBV19 combines with J gene TRBJ1-5, with D perhaps TRBD1 (6 bases). The CDR3 is 15 residues long. V lost 6 bases and J lost 9, with 21 bases in between. Germline-derived CDR1 and CDR2 are LNHDA and SQIVND (reference sequence). CDR3 coding DNA: TGTGCCAGTAGCCAACTCCAAGGGGGGGAAGGGCCCCAGCATTTT. This gives the protein CASSQLQGGEGPQHF.

This clone has just one count. CDR3 protein: CASSLGVGTNEKLFF. Written as DNA, the CDR3 is TGTGCCAGCAGTTTAGGGGTAGGAACTAATGAAAAACTGTTTTTT. The chain combines TRBV27 with TRBJ1-4, with unresolved D. V was trimmed by 2 bases and J by 1 base, leaving 8 bases between them. The CDR3 spans 15 residues. CDR1 MNHEY and CDR2 SMNVEV come from the germline V gene (reference sequence).

The rearrangement joins TRBV5-6 to TRBJ1-2, with 9 bases matching TRBD1. V lost 3 bases and J lost 8; bases outside the gene matches: 8. The CDR3 is 14 amino acids. Germline V gene sequence: CDR1 SGHDT, CDR2 YYEEEE. CDR3 region: CASSSGQGKMGYTF. The CDR3 bases are TGTGCCAGCAGCTCCGGACAGGGGAAGATGGGCTACACCTTC.

The chain couples TRBV19 to TRBJ1-1; 7 bases line up with TRBD1. The CDR3 loop spans 16 amino acids. With V trimmed by 3 bases and J by 5 bases, 12 bases remained unmatched. Germline V CDR1 and CDR2: LNHDA, SQIVND (reference sequence). CDR3 in DNA: TGTGCCAGTAGTATTAGAGTGAACAGGGGAGGAACTGAAGCTTTCTTT. Translation gives CASSIRVNRGGTEAFF. Based on the CDR3 plus reference TRBV19 and TRBJ1-1, the full variable domain is DGGITQSPKYLFRKEGQNVTLSCEQNLNHDAMYWYRQDPGQGLRLIYYSQIVNDFQKGDIAEGYSVSREKKESFPLTVTSAQKNPTAFYLCASSIRVNRGGTEAFFGQGTRLTVV.

This chain links TRBV6-6 with TRBJ2-1; D uncertain. Germline values: CDR1 MNHNY, CDR2 SVGAGI (reference sequence). V was shortened by 5 bases and J by 3 bases, with 20 bases between the two germline ends. The CDR3 length is 17 residues. In nucleotides, the CDR3 is TGTGCCAGCAGTCCTCTCAGAACTCAAATGGGCTACAATGAGCAGTTCTTC. Its protein product is CASSPLRTQMGYNEQFF.

The genes are TRBV7-3 and TRBJ2-3; tentative D call: TRBD2 (6 bases). Trimming shortened V by 5 bases and J by 4 bases, and 13 bases separated the two germline ends. Germline-derived CDR1 and CDR2 are SGHTA and FQGTGA. The length of the CDR3 is 14 residues. CDR3 in amino acids: CASSPGSGPDTQYF. The DNA for the CDR3 is TGTGCCAGCAGCCCAGGGAGCGGGCCAGATACGCAGTATTTT.

The rearrangement uses TRBV5-6 and TRBJ1-5; the D gene is possibly TRBD1 (5 bases). From germline, CDR1 is SGHDT and CDR2 YYEEEE. V was trimmed by 0 bases and J by 6 bases, leaving 10 bases between them. This CDR3 is 14 amino acids long. The CDR3 spells CASSLEQGGQPQHF. The CDR3 DNA sequence: TGTGCCAGCAGCTTGGAGCAGGGCGGTCAGCCCCAGCATTTT.

This chain links TRBV19 with TRBJ2-1, with D unresolved. The germline V and J ends were trimmed by 0 bases and 3 bases, with 9 bases remaining between them. CDR1 and CDR2 from the germline V gene are LNHDA and SQIVND (reference sequence). This CDR3 has 15 residues. CDR3 loop: CASSIESRVYNEQFF. The CDR3 DNA is TGTGCCAGTAGTATAGAGTCTAGGGTCTACAATGAGCAGTTCTTC.

The chain links TRBV4-2 to TRBJ2-2; 8 nucleotides match TRBD2. This CDR3 has 15 residues. Germline V CDR1 and CDR2: LGHNA, YNFKEQ. V lost 2 bases and J lost 6; bases outside the gene matches: 5. The CDR3 here is CASSQIGGVAGELFF. Here the CDR3 DNA reads TGTGCCAGCAGCCAAATCGGGGGGGTCGCCGGGGAGCTGTTTTTT.